This T cell receptor beta chain was sequenced for a study of blood T cell repertoires in COVID-19. CDR3 length: 15 residues. With 0 bases removed from V and 0 bases from J, the gap between germline ends came to 8 bases. In germline, CDR1 is SGHNT, CDR2 YYREEE (reference sequence). Assay: immunoSEQ multiplex PCR; the TCRdb copy retains only in-frame clones and omits some. The sample includes tens of thousands of clones, more than 85% of them seen just once. The material sequenced was peripheral blood. This chain uses TRBV5-4 with TRBJ2-3; unclear D gene. The origin of this receptor is a man aged 80 or over with active or convalescent COVID-19. The CDR3 loop is CASSLGGTSTDTQYF. The CDR3 bases are TGTGCCAGCAGCTTGGGCGGCACTAGCACAGATACGCAGTATTTT.